This TCR beta chain emerged from a study of blood T cell repertoires in COVID-19. Study details: COVID-19 samples collected from the United States, Italy and Spain covered acute and convalescent phases. In each case, the material was cDNA or gDNA derived from T cells, B-cell-depleted T cells, or PBMCs.

CDR3 length equals 17 residues. Under the authors' procedure: Estimates of nucleated cell counts were drawn from the amplification of reference gene primers. The method was immunoSEQ multiplex PCR; TCRdb's version includes in-frame clones alone and lacks a portion of them. V, J and clone size are those of that table, while D and trimming were read from the DNA. Of around 160,000 clones in the sample, roughly 80% were seen once. The TCR originated in a human donor in a cohort sampled during active COVID-19. This sequence joins TRBV21-1 and TRBJ2-5; the table's TRBD2 call for D was not verified on the DNA. TRBV21-1 is a pseudogene. The sequenced material came from peripheral blood. The CDR3 region has the DNA TGTGCCAGCAGCACCCGGACTAGCGGGGGGGCCGGGGAGACCCAGTACTTC. As protein: CASSTRTSGGAGETQYF.